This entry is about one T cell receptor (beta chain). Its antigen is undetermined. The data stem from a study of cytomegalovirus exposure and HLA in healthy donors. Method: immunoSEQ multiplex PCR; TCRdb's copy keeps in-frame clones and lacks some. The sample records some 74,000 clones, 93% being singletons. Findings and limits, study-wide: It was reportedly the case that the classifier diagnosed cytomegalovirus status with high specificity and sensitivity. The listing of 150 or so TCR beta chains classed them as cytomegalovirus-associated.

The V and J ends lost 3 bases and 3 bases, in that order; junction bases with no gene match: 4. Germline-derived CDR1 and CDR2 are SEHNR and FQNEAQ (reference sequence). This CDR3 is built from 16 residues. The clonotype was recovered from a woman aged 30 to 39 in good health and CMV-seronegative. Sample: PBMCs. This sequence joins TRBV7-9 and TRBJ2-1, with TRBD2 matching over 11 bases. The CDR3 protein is CASSFRLAGLYNEQFF. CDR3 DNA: TGTGCCAGCAGCTTTAGACTAGCGGGGCTCTACAATGAGCAGTTCTTC.